A selection of T cell receptor beta chains follows, all from one sample in a study of T cell responses to AZD1222 COVID-19 vaccine. Data came from immunoSEQ multiplex PCR; TCRdb stores just in-frame clones and leaves some out. The sample shows nearly 90,000 clones, roughly 88% of them seen only once. Specimen: peripheral blood, collected on day 0 of MenACWY control vaccination. All receptors come from an adult in good health. The CDR3 runs from the conserved cysteine through the conserved F or W. A D gene is named only where the DNA matches it firmly. Size tells how often a clone was seen (once, few, many) or the class of an expanded clone, and some rows leave it out.

clone_size,cdr3_length,v_call,d_call,j_call,cdr3_nt,cdr3_aa
few,14,TRBV7-8,TRBD1,TRBJ1-1,TGTGCCAGCAGCTCACAGGGGGAGGGCACTGAAGCTTTCTTT,CASSSQGEGTEAFF
once,13,TRBV27,NA,TRBJ1-6,TGTGCCAGCAGTTTTGAGGGCTATTCACCCCTCCACTTT,CASSFEGYSPLHF
NA,13,TRBV30,TRBD1,TRBJ1-2,TGTGCCTTCCAATCCGACAGGGACTATGGCTACACCTTC,CAFQSDRDYGYTF
once,14,TRBV19,NA,TRBJ1-1,TGTGCCAGCGTTGTAGGGACGGTGAACACTGAAGCTTTCTTT,CASVVGTVNTEAFF
NA,16,TRBV4-1,NA,TRBJ2-7,TGCGCCAGCAGCCAAGATCGGGCCGTAACAACCTACGAGCAGTACTTC,CASSQDRAVTTYEQYF
NA,17,TRBV11-3,NA,TRBJ1-1,TGTGCCAGCAGCCCTAGTGCCTACGGGGGGGAGAAGTCTGAAGCTTTCTTT,CASSPSAYGGEKSEAFF
NA,17,TRBV7-2,TRBD1,TRBJ1-3,TGTGCCAGCAGCCAACCTTCAGGGGGGTCCTCTGGAAACACCATATATTTT,CASSQPSGGSSGNTIYF
NA,16,TRBV6-5,NA,TRBJ1-1,TGTGCCAGCAGTTCCGGGATCGCGTGGTCGAACACTGAAGCTTTCTTT,CASSSGIAWSNTEAFF
NA,14,TRBV10-3,NA,TRBJ1-3,TGTGCCATCAGCCTTGACCCCTCTGGAAACACCATATATTTT,CAISLDPSGNTIYF
NA,12,TRBV3-1/TRBV3-2,NA,TRBJ1-2,TGTGCCAGCAGCCCTGAGGGGGGGTCGAACACCTTC,CASSPEGGSNTF
NA,17,TRBV9,NA,TRBJ1-3,TGTGCCAGCAGCGTAGGGGTAGGCGGCAGCTCTGGAAACACCATATATTTT,CASSVGVGGSSGNTIYF
NA,13,TRBV28,NA,TRBJ1-2,TGTGCCAGCAGTACAGGCTCTTACTCTGGCTACACCTTC,CASSTGSYSGYTF
once,15,TRBV7-2,TRBD1,TRBJ1-1,TGTGCCAGCAGCTCTGGGGGTCAGGGGGGCACTGAAGCTTTCTTT,CASSSGGQGGTEAFF
NA,15,TRBV13,TRBD1,TRBJ1-6,TGTGCCAGCAGCTCAAGAGACAGGGGTGATTCACCCCTCCACTTT,CASSSRDRGDSPLHF
NA,17,TRBV5-1,NA,TRBJ2-7,TGCGCCAGCAGCTCCCACGGGGCAGGGAAAAACTCCTACGAGCAGTACTTC,CASSSHGAGKNSYEQYF
NA,13,TRBV29-1,TRBD2,TRBJ2-7,TGCAGCGTTGGTAGCGGGGGTGGGTACGAGCAGTACTTC,CSVGSGGGYEQYF
NA,14,TRBV6-5,NA,TRBJ1-2,TGTGCCAGCATTATCCGTGGTTTCGACTATGGCTACACCTTC,CASIIRGFDYGYTF
medium-sized,14,TRBV9,NA,TRBJ1-1,TGTGCCAGCAGCGTAGCTGGGCTGAACACTGAAGCTTTCTTT,CASSVAGLNTEAFF
NA,13,TRBV19,NA,TRBJ2-5,TGTGCCAGTAGTATGGGGGAAACGGAGGACCAGTACTTC,CASSMGETEDQYF
NA,15,TRBV9,NA,TRBJ2-2,TGTGCCAGCAGCGTAGCTGGGGACGGGACCGGGGAGCTGTTTTTT,CASSVAGDGTGELFF
few,13,TRBV15,NA,TRBJ1-5,TGTGCCACCTCCGGGAGAACCAATCAGCCCCAGCATTTT,CATSGRTNQPQHF
NA,17,TRBV27,TRBD1,TRBJ1-2,TGTGCCAGCAGTTCCCCCGGGACAGGGGGGACTAACTATGGCTACACCTTC,CASSSPGTGGTNYGYTF
NA,13,TRBV5-1,NA,TRBJ1-1,TGCGCCAGCAGCCTCACAGGCTTGGTGGGTGCTTTCTTT,CASSLTGLVGAFF
NA,15,TRBV11-2,TRBD1,TRBJ1-1,TGTGCCAGCAGCTCCCCCAGGGGGAAGAACACTGAAGCTTTCTTT,CASSSPRGKNTEAFF
NA,17,TRBV10-3,NA,TRBJ1-4,TGTGCCATCAGTGATCGGGGGTCTCGTACGACTAATGAAAAACTGTTTTTT,CAISDRGSRTTNEKLFF
NA,15,TRBV9,NA,TRBJ2-7,TGTGCCAGCAGCGTAGGGTGGGGGGGCCTCTACGAGCAGTACTTC,CASSVGWGGLYEQYF
NA,15,TRBV6-6,NA,TRBJ1-5,TGTGCCAGCAGTTATTCAGACTATAGCAATCAGCCCCAGCATTTT,CASSYSDYSNQPQHF
NA,15,TRBV11-2,NA,TRBJ2-2,TGTGCCAGCAGCCATTCCCAGGGTGACACCGGGGAGCTGTTTTTT,CASSHSQGDTGELFF
NA,15,TRBV3-1/TRBV3-2,NA,TRBJ1-1,TGTGCCAGCAGCCGGGGCGGGGGCGGAAACACTGAAGCTTTCTTT,CASSRGGGGNTEAFF
NA,15,TRBV24-1,TRBD2,TRBJ2-3,TGTGCCACCAGTGATCAAGGACTAGCTATCGATACGCAGTATTTT,CATSDQGLAIDTQYF
NA,13,TRBV29-1,NA,TRBJ1-5,TGCAGCGTTGAAGAGTCGGGTGGCGTGCCCCAGCATTTT,CSVEESGGVPQHF
NA,16,TRBV6-5,TRBD1,TRBJ1-6,TGTGCCAGCAGTTCCGGACAGGGGGGTTATAATTCACCCCTCCACTTT,CASSSGQGGYNSPLHF
few,13,TRBV12-3/TRBV12-4,TRBD1,TRBJ1-2,TGTGCCAGCAGGGGGGACAGGTCTTTGGGCTACACCTTC,CASRGDRSLGYTF
NA,15,TRBV7-2,NA,TRBJ1-2,TGTGCCAGCAGCTTAGAACAGGGCCAGTCCTATGGCTACACCTTC,CASSLEQGQSYGYTF
NA,15,TRBV28,NA,TRBJ1-2,TGTGCCAGCAGCCCCACTCAACTAAGGGGCTATGGCTACACCTTC,CASSPTQLRGYGYTF
NA,15,TRBV9,TRBD2,TRBJ2-4,TGTGCCAGCAGCCCGGGACTAGCGGGGGGAAACATTCAGTACTTC,CASSPGLAGGNIQYF
NA,17,TRBV27,NA,TRBJ2-1,TGTGCCAGCAGTTTAAGCAGGGGCCGAGACGTCTACAATGAGCAGTTCTTC,CASSLSRGRDVYNEQFF
NA,14,TRBV7-9,TRBD1,TRBJ2-7,TGTGCCAGCAGCCGGACAGGGGGTGTCTACGAGCAGTACTTC,CASSRTGGVYEQYF
NA,15,TRBV25-1,NA,TRBJ1-1,TGTGCCAGCAGTGCTGGGGTCAACATGAACACTGAAGCTTTCTTT,CASSAGVNMNTEAFF
NA,19,TRBV27,NA,TRBJ1-5,TGTGCCAGCAGTTTGCCAAACCGGGACAACTACCGGAGCAATCAGCCCCAGCATTTT,CASSLPNRDNYRSNQPQHF
NA,15,TRBV15,NA,TRBJ1-2,TGTGCCACCAGCCCAGAGATAGGGGCCAACTATGGCTACACCTTC,CATSPEIGANYGYTF
NA,13,TRBV7-2,NA,TRBJ1-1,TGTGCCAGCAGCTCGGGAAGGAACACTGAAGCTTTCTTT,CASSSGRNTEAFF
NA,14,TRBV7-9,TRBD1,TRBJ1-5,TGTGCCAGCAGCCCGGGGACAGCTAATCAGCCCCAGCATTTT,CASSPGTANQPQHF
NA,11,TRBV16,NA,TRBJ1-1,TGTGCCAGCAGCCGAACGACTGAAGCTTTCTTT,CASSRTTEAFF
NA,16,TRBV11-3,TRBD2,TRBJ2-3,TGTGCCAGCAGCCCAAGGGCTAGCGGGAGCACAGATACGCAGTATTTT,CASSPRASGSTDTQYF
NA,15,TRBV4-1,NA,TRBJ2-7,TGCGCCAGCAGCCAATCTTTAACAGGCTCCTACGAGCAGTACTTC,CASSQSLTGSYEQYF
NA,14,TRBV7-2,NA,TRBJ1-4,TGTGCCAGCAGCCAGGTTCTTTTTAATGAAAAACTGTTTTTT,CASSQVLFNEKLFF
NA,15,TRBV7-6,TRBD1,TRBJ1-2,TGTGCCAGCAGCTCACTGGGACAGGGGGCTCTAGGCTACACCTTC,CASSSLGQGALGYTF
NA,15,TRBV9,NA,TRBJ1-4,TGTGCCAGCAGCCACCTAGGGACGTCTAATGAAAAACTGTTTTTT,CASSHLGTSNEKLFF
NA,13,TRBV3-1/TRBV3-2,NA,TRBJ2-1,TGTGCCAGCAGCCAACCGTCATACAATGAGCAGTTCTTC,CASSQPSYNEQFF
NA,12,TRBV2,NA,TRBJ1-6,TGTGCCAGCCTCCGACGGGATTCACCCCTCCACTTT,CASLRRDSPLHF